This T cell receptor (beta chain) was sequenced in a study of shared clonotypes between healthy human individuals. Notes on the study in general: Sharing of clonotypes among donors was expected to vary with sequencing depth.

Libraries were prepared by immunoSEQ multiplex PCR; TCRdb keeps only in-frame clonotypes and omits some of them. The table shows around 1.1 million clones, with roughly 80% occurring only once. This clone was seen a single time. Its antigen is unknown. The sample holds other DNA sequences that translate to the same CDR3. The CDR3 consists of 12 residues. With 3 bases removed from V and 6 bases from J, the gap between germline ends came to 8 bases. The germline V gene has CDR1 PRHDT and CDR2 FYEKMQ (reference sequence). The chain recombines TRBV13 with TRBJ1-2; D not certain. The TCR originated in a man aged 18 to 30 in good health. Some clones in this sample may be carry-over from other donors' samples. Sequenced input: memory CD4+ T cells from PBMCs. Subset of the sample: CD45RA-negative fraction. CDR3 in DNA: TGTGCCAGCAGCTTCTCAGGCGATGGCTACACCTTC. As protein: CASSFSGDGYTF. The full variable domain, completed using reference TRBV13 and TRBJ1-2, is AAGVIQSPRHLIKEKRETATLKCYPIPRHDTVYWYQQGPGQDPQFLISFYEKMQSDKGSIPDRFSAQQFSDYHSELNMSSLELGDSALYFCASSFSGDGYTFGSGTRLTVV.